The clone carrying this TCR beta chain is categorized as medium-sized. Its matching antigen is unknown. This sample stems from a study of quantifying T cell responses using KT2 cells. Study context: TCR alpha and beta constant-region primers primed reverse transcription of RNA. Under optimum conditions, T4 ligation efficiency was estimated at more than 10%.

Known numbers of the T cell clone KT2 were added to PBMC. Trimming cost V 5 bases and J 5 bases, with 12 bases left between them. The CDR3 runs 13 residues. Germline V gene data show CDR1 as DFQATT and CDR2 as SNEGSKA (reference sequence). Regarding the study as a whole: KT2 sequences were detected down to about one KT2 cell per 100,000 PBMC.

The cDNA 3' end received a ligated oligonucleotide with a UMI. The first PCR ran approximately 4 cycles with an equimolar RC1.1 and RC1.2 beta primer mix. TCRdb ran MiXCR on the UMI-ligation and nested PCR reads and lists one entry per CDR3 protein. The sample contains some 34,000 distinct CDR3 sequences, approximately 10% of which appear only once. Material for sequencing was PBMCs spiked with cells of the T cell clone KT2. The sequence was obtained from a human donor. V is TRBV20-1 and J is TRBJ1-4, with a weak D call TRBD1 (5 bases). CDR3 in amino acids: CSAQRGENEKLFF. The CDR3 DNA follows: TGCAGTGCTCAGAGGGGCGAGAATGAAAAACTGTTTTTT.